This is a list of T cell receptor beta chains from one sample in a study of shared clonotypes between healthy human individuals. Data came from immunoSEQ multiplex PCR; TCRdb stores just in-frame clones and leaves some out. The sample holds about 1,800,000 clones, less than 95% seen once. The sequencing sample was made of naive CD8+ T cells sorted from blood. The receptors were gathered from a man younger than 35 in good health. Both conserved end residues are part of each CDR3. D genes are given only for firm matches. Some rows mark clone size as missing; the rest say once, few, many or name a class of expanded clone.

clone_size: .
d_call: TRBD2
v_call: TRBV13
j_call: TRBJ2-2
cdr3_aa: CASSLELARNTGELFF
cdr3_nt: TGTGCCAGCAGCTTAGAACTAGCGCGGAACACCGGGGAGCTGTTTTTT

clone_size: .
d_call: TRBD1
v_call: TRBV4-1
j_call: TRBJ2-2
cdr3_aa: CASSQGPGTATGELFF
cdr3_nt: TGCGCCAGCAGCCAAGGCCCGGGGACAGCCACCGGGGAGCTGTTTTTT

clone_size: .
d_call: TRBD1
v_call: TRBV5-1
j_call: TRBJ2-7
cdr3_aa: CASSLAGTGSYEQYF
cdr3_nt: TGCGCCAGCAGCTTGGCCGGGACAGGGTCCTACGAGCAGTACTTC

clone_size: .
d_call: .
v_call: TRBV2
j_call: TRBJ2-1
cdr3_aa: CASKGGAYNEQFF
cdr3_nt: TGTGCCAGCAAGGGGGGCGCCTACAATGAGCAGTTCTTC

clone_size: .
d_call: TRBD1
v_call: TRBV28
j_call: TRBJ1-4
cdr3_aa: CASSWTGNEKLFF
cdr3_nt: TGTGCCAGCAGTTGGACAGGAAATGAAAAACTGTTTTTT

clone_size: .
d_call: .
v_call: TRBV4-1
j_call: TRBJ2-3
cdr3_aa: CASSQKGTQYF
cdr3_nt: TGCGCCAGCAGCCAAAAGGGGACGCAGTATTTT

clone_size: .
d_call: .
v_call: TRBV6-5
j_call: TRBJ2-7
cdr3_aa: CASSYSGDGVYEQYF
cdr3_nt: TGTGCCAGCAGTTACTCCGGGGATGGTGTGTACGAGCAGTACTTC

clone_size: once
d_call: TRBD1
v_call: TRBV15
j_call: TRBJ1-4
cdr3_aa: CATSTEGRGTEKLFF
cdr3_nt: TGTGCCACCAGCACCGAGGGCAGGGGGACTGAAAAACTGTTTTTT

clone_size: .
d_call: .
v_call: TRBV6-5
j_call: TRBJ2-1
cdr3_aa: CASRGGASEQFF
cdr3_nt: TGTGCCAGCAGGGGGGGGGCGAGTGAGCAGTTCTTC

clone_size: .
d_call: .
v_call: TRBV5-1
j_call: TRBJ2-5
cdr3_aa: CASTRRGAGETQYF
cdr3_nt: TGCGCCTCAACGAGGAGGGGGGCCGGGGAGACCCAGTACTTC

clone_size: .
d_call: .
v_call: TRBV7-9
j_call: TRBJ2-5
cdr3_aa: CASSHSGTYQETQYF
cdr3_nt: TGTGCCAGCAGCCATTCAGGGACTTACCAAGAGACCCAGTACTTC

clone_size: .
d_call: TRBD1
v_call: TRBV13
j_call: TRBJ1-6
cdr3_aa: CASSSTGGSYNSPLHF
cdr3_nt: TGTGCCAGCAGTTCGACAGGGGGCTCCTATAATTCACCCCTCCACTTT

clone_size: .
d_call: TRBD2
v_call: TRBV6-4
j_call: TRBJ2-1
cdr3_aa: CASTPPSGDYNEQFF
cdr3_nt: TGTGCCAGCACTCCCCCTAGCGGAGATTACAATGAGCAGTTCTTC

clone_size: .
d_call: TRBD2
v_call: TRBV7-2
j_call: TRBJ2-7
cdr3_aa: CASSPRGLGTLYEQYF
cdr3_nt: TGTGCCAGCAGCCCAAGGGGACTAGGGACCCTTTACGAGCAGTACTTC

clone_size: .
d_call: .
v_call: TRBV2
j_call: TRBJ2-3
cdr3_aa: CASRIKGEKADTQYF
cdr3_nt: TGTGCCAGCAGGATAAAGGGAGAAAAAGCAGATACGCAGTATTTT

clone_size: .
d_call: TRBD1
v_call: TRBV7-9
j_call: TRBJ2-7
cdr3_aa: CASSGRQGFSSYEQYF
cdr3_nt: TGTGCCAGCAGCGGAAGACAGGGGTTCAGCTCCTACGAGCAGTACTTC

clone_size: .
d_call: .
v_call: TRBV25-1
j_call: TRBJ1-1
cdr3_aa: CASTREAFF
cdr3_nt: TGTGCCAGCACGAGAGAAGCTTTCTTT

clone_size: .
d_call: .
v_call: TRBV11-2
j_call: TRBJ2-3
cdr3_aa: CASTERLPDTQYF
cdr3_nt: TGTGCCAGCACAGAACGTCTGCCAGATACGCAGTATTTT

clone_size: .
d_call: .
v_call: TRBV7-9
j_call: TRBJ2-7
cdr3_aa: CASSSESNEQYF
cdr3_nt: TGTGCCAGCAGCTCCGAATCTAACGAGCAGTACTTC

clone_size: once
d_call: TRBD1
v_call: TRBV28
j_call: TRBJ2-2
cdr3_aa: CASSFDDRGWTGELFF
cdr3_nt: TGTGCCAGCAGTTTCGACGACAGGGGGTGGACCGGGGAGCTGTTTTTT

clone_size: .
d_call: TRBD2
v_call: TRBV7-2
j_call: TRBJ2-1
cdr3_aa: CASSLTPGLGAWENEQFF
cdr3_nt: TGTGCCAGCAGCTTGACCCCGGGACTAGGGGCCTGGGAGAATGAGCAGTTCTTC

clone_size: .
d_call: .
v_call: TRBV2
j_call: TRBJ2-7
cdr3_aa: CASSAPGPASSSYEQYF
cdr3_nt: TGTGCCAGCAGCGCGCCGGGTCCAGCGAGCAGCTCCTACGAGCAGTACTTC

clone_size: .
d_call: TRBD1
v_call: TRBV5-6
j_call: TRBJ2-7
cdr3_aa: CASSLGDRGLYEQYF
cdr3_nt: TGTGCCAGCAGCTTGGGGGACAGGGGGCTCTACGAGCAGTACTTC

clone_size: .
d_call: .
v_call: TRBV5-1
j_call: TRBJ2-7
cdr3_aa: CASSLAADPYEQYF
cdr3_nt: TGCGCCAGCAGCTTGGCGGCAGATCCTTACGAGCAGTACTTC

clone_size: .
d_call: .
v_call: TRBV27
j_call: TRBJ1-1
cdr3_aa: CASSYGGGSTEAFF
cdr3_nt: TGTGCCAGCAGTTACGGGGGGGGAAGCACTGAAGCTTTCTTT

clone_size: .
d_call: .
v_call: TRBV19
j_call: TRBJ1-1
cdr3_aa: CASRIQAGMNTEAFF
cdr3_nt: TGTGCCAGTAGAATTCAAGCAGGGATGAACACTGAAGCTTTCTTT

clone_size: .
d_call: TRBD2
v_call: TRBV29-1
j_call: TRBJ2-1
cdr3_aa: CSVGGTSDYNEQFF
cdr3_nt: TGCAGCGTTGGGGGGACTAGCGACTACAATGAGCAGTTCTTC

clone_size: .
d_call: .
v_call: TRBV27
j_call: TRBJ2-1
cdr3_aa: CASSLILPSYNEQFF
cdr3_nt: TGTGCCAGTAGTTTAATCCTTCCGTCCTACAATGAGCAGTTCTTC

clone_size: .
d_call: TRBD1
v_call: TRBV4-3
j_call: TRBJ2-2
cdr3_aa: CASSQTTGPAGGGELFF
cdr3_nt: TGCGCCAGCAGCCAGACGACAGGGCCCGCAGGGGGCGGGGAGCTGTTTTTT

clone_size: .
d_call: .
v_call: TRBV6-5
j_call: TRBJ1-4
cdr3_aa: CASSNLWGSSEKLFF
cdr3_nt: TGTGCCAGCAGTAACTTGTGGGGCAGTAGTGAAAAACTGTTTTTT

clone_size: .
d_call: .
v_call: TRBV7-9
j_call: TRBJ1-5
cdr3_aa: CASSGQDGDQPQHF
cdr3_nt: TGTGCCAGCAGCGGGCAGGATGGCGATCAGCCCCAGCATTTT

clone_size: .
d_call: .
v_call: TRBV7-9
j_call: TRBJ2-1
cdr3_aa: CASSWNNEQFF
cdr3_nt: TGTGCCAGCAGCTGGAACAATGAGCAGTTCTTC

clone_size: .
d_call: .
v_call: TRBV28
j_call: TRBJ2-7
cdr3_aa: CASIIASPGGQTSLYEQYF
cdr3_nt: TGTGCCAGCATCATTGCCTCTCCCGGGGGGCAAACCAGTTTATACGAGCAGTACTTC

clone_size: .
d_call: .
v_call: TRBV28
j_call: TRBJ1-1
cdr3_aa: CASSFSTEAFF
cdr3_nt: TGTGCCAGCAGTTTCTCCACTGAAGCTTTCTTT

clone_size: .
d_call: .
v_call: TRBV11-2
j_call: TRBJ2-7
cdr3_aa: CASSRLPGEQYF
cdr3_nt: TGTGCCAGCAGCCGCCTGCCGGGCGAGCAGTACTTC

clone_size: .
d_call: .
v_call: TRBV7-9
j_call: TRBJ2-1
cdr3_aa: CASTRAEPIHYNEQFF
cdr3_nt: TGTGCCAGCACGCGGGCGGAGCCGATCCACTACAATGAGCAGTTCTTC

clone_size: once
d_call: TRBD2
v_call: TRBV7-9
j_call: TRBJ2-3
cdr3_aa: CASSSRTWEGTDTQYF
cdr3_nt: TGTGCCAGCAGCTCCCGGACTTGGGAGGGGACAGATACGCAGTATTTT

clone_size: once
d_call: TRBD2
v_call: TRBV7-9
j_call: TRBJ2-3
cdr3_aa: CASSPWAGGSDTQYF
cdr3_nt: TGTGCCAGCAGCCCATGGGCGGGGGGCTCAGATACGCAGTATTTT

clone_size: once
d_call: .
v_call: TRBV9
j_call: TRBJ2-3
cdr3_aa: CASSVDGEVGTDTQYF
cdr3_nt: TGTGCCAGCAGCGTAGATGGAGAGGTTGGCACAGATACGCAGTATTTT

clone_size: .
d_call: TRBD2
v_call: TRBV28
j_call: TRBJ2-3
cdr3_aa: CASTRGSGGSTDTQYF
cdr3_nt: TGTGCCAGCACTCGGGGTAGCGGGGGAAGCACAGATACGCAGTATTTT

clone_size: .
d_call: .
v_call: TRBV7-9
j_call: TRBJ2-7
cdr3_aa: CASSLAVPYEQYF
cdr3_nt: TGTGCCAGCAGCTTAGCTGTTCCTTACGAGCAGTACTTC

clone_size: .
d_call: TRBD2
v_call: TRBV11-2
j_call: TRBJ2-2
cdr3_aa: CASRTPGLGVAGELFF
cdr3_nt: TGTGCCAGCAGAACCCCGGGACTAGGAGTGGCCGGGGAGCTGTTTTTT

clone_size: .
d_call: .
v_call: TRBV11-3
j_call: TRBJ2-7
cdr3_aa: CASSLASDYEQYF
cdr3_nt: TGTGCCAGCAGCTTAGCATCGGACTACGAGCAGTACTTC

clone_size: .
d_call: TRBD2
v_call: TRBV7-9
j_call: TRBJ2-2
cdr3_aa: CASSYGLAGPNTGELFF
cdr3_nt: TGTGCCAGCAGCTACGGACTAGCGGGTCCGAACACCGGGGAGCTGTTTTTT

clone_size: few
d_call: TRBD1
v_call: TRBV7-3
j_call: TRBJ2-1
cdr3_aa: CASSLGQGPNEQFF
cdr3_nt: TGTGCCAGCAGCCTAGGACAGGGCCCCAATGAGCAGTTCTTC

clone_size: .
d_call: .
v_call: TRBV7-9
j_call: TRBJ2-7
cdr3_aa: CASSLEGWEQYF
cdr3_nt: TGTGCCAGCAGCTTAGAGGGATGGGAGCAGTACTTC

clone_size: .
d_call: .
v_call: TRBV9
j_call: TRBJ1-1
cdr3_aa: CASSVGAQNTEAFF
cdr3_nt: TGTGCCAGCAGCGTAGGCGCACAGAACACTGAAGCTTTCTTT

clone_size: .
d_call: TRBD1
v_call: TRBV28
j_call: TRBJ2-1
cdr3_aa: CASSNIGGQGANEQFF
cdr3_nt: TGTGCCAGCAGTAATATAGGGGGACAGGGGGCCAATGAGCAGTTCTTC

clone_size: .
d_call: .
v_call: TRBV4-1
j_call: TRBJ2-1
cdr3_aa: CASSQFLTGDEQFF
cdr3_nt: TGCGCCAGCAGCCAATTCTTGACAGGCGATGAGCAGTTCTTC

clone_size: .
d_call: TRBD2
v_call: TRBV5-4
j_call: TRBJ2-3
cdr3_aa: CASSYSGGSPDTQYF
cdr3_nt: TGTGCCAGCAGCTATAGCGGGGGGAGTCCAGATACGCAGTATTTT

clone_size: .
d_call: .
v_call: TRBV28
j_call: TRBJ1-1
cdr3_aa: CASSLSPGSQAFF
cdr3_nt: TGTGCCAGCAGTTTATCCCCGGGATCCCAAGCTTTCTTT

clone_size: .
d_call: TRBD1
v_call: TRBV19
j_call: TRBJ1-6
cdr3_aa: CASSIARGLSPLHF
cdr3_nt: TGTGCCAGTAGTATCGCCAGGGGGCTTTCACCCCTCCACTTT

clone_size: .
d_call: TRBD2
v_call: TRBV30
j_call: TRBJ2-5
cdr3_aa: CAWSSPGLAFQETQYF
cdr3_nt: TGTGCCTGGAGTTCGCCGGGACTAGCATTTCAAGAGACCCAGTACTTC

clone_size: .
d_call: TRBD2
v_call: TRBV5-1
j_call: TRBJ2-3
cdr3_aa: CASSLATSGITDTQYF
cdr3_nt: TGCGCCAGCAGCTTGGCGACTAGCGGGATAACAGATACGCAGTATTTT

clone_size: .
d_call: TRBD2
v_call: TRBV7-3
j_call: TRBJ2-3
cdr3_aa: CASSPGLAASTDTQYF
cdr3_nt: TGTGCCAGCAGCCCCGGACTAGCGGCAAGCACAGATACGCAGTATTTT

clone_size: .
d_call: .
v_call: TRBV27
j_call: TRBJ1-2
cdr3_aa: CASSITSNYGYTF
cdr3_nt: TGTGCCAGCTCGATCACTTCCAACTATGGCTACACCTTC

clone_size: .
d_call: TRBD1
v_call: TRBV6-1
j_call: TRBJ2-7
cdr3_aa: CASSWDRGFSEQYF
cdr3_nt: TGTGCCAGCAGTTGGGACAGGGGATTTAGCGAGCAGTACTTC

clone_size: .
d_call: TRBD1
v_call: TRBV5-6
j_call: TRBJ2-7
cdr3_aa: CASSWGPADRVNPYEQYF
cdr3_nt: TGTGCCAGCAGCTGGGGGCCCGCGGACAGGGTAAATCCCTACGAGCAGTACTTC

clone_size: .
d_call: .
v_call: TRBV5-4
j_call: TRBJ2-5
cdr3_aa: CASRLWGEGSETQYF
cdr3_nt: TGTGCCAGCAGGCTTTGGGGTGAGGGGTCGGAGACCCAGTACTTC